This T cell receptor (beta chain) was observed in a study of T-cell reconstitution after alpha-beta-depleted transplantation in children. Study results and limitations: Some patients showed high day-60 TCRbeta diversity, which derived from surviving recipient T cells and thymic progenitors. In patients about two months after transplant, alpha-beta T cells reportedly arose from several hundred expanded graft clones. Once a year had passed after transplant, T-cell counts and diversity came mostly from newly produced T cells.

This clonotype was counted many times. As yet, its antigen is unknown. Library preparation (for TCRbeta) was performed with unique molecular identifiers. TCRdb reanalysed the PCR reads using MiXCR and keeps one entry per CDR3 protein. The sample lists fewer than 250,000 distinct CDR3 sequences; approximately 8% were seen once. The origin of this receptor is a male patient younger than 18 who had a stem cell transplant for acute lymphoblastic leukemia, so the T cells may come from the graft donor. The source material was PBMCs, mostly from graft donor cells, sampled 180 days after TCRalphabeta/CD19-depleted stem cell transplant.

The CDR3 DNA reads TGCGCCAGCTACCCGAGCTCCTACAATGAGCAGTTCTTC. It is translated as CASYPSSYNEQFF. The chain recombines TRBV5-1 with TRBJ2-1; D unresolved. Looked up from germline, CDR1 is SGHRS and CDR2 is YFSETQ. The CDR3 length is 13 residues. V lost 7 bases and J lost 0, with 8 bases in between. The complete variable domain, with remaining parts taken from reference TRBV5-1 and TRBJ2-1, reads KAGVTQTPRYLIKTRGQQVTLSCSPISGHRSVSWYQQTPGQGLQFLFEYFSETQRNKGNFPGRFSGRQFSNSRSEMNVSTLELGDSALYLCASYPSSYNEQFFGPGTRLTVL.